The clone carrying this TCR beta chain was picked up many times. Its antigen is not known. This specimen belongs to a study of T cell repertoires in cytomegalovirus infection. TCRdb reprocessed the reads via MiXCR and lists one record per CDR3 protein. The table has about 300,000 distinct CDR3 sequences, about 8.8% seen once. Study-wide results and limits: Clonotype analysis showed dominance of the ex vivo response by HLA-C-restricted CMV-specific TCR beta clonotypes.

This clonotype was sampled from a human donor in good health (CMV status not recorded). Some clones in this sample may be carry-over from other donors' samples. The material sequenced was PBMCs.

The CDR3 nucleotides are TGTGCCAGCAGCCCCGTCTCGGACTCACCCACAGATACGCAGTATTTT. Amino acids: CASSPVSDSPTDTQYF. The rearrangement uses TRBV7-6 and TRBJ2-3; tentative D call: TRBD2 (5 bases). Trimming removed 5 bases from V and 2 bases from J, with 17 bases in between. The germline CDR1 and CDR2 sequences are SGHVS and FNYEAQ. The CDR3 runs 16 residues.